These 30 T cell receptor beta chains were all obtained from the same sample, sequenced in a study of blood T cells in healthy people across ages. Then a second PCR, running about 7 to 11 cycles, was carried out with a sample-barcoded 5' primer and a J-beta primer mix. TCRdb reanalysed the 5' RACE reads using MiXCR and keeps one entry per CDR3 protein. The sample has 580,000 or so distinct CDR3 sequences; roughly 48% are singletons. The sample consisted of blood. The source of these receptors is an elderly man in good health.

The V gene is TRBV6-2 or TRBV6-3, the J gene TRBJ2-3; D is perhaps TRBD2 (7 bases). V lost 6 bases, J lost 9 bases, and 19 bases lay in between. This CDR3 spans 14 amino acids. Per germline, CDR1 MNHEY and CDR2 SVGEGT. The CDR3 reads CASSRGLLQGTQYF. The CDR3 region has the DNA TGTGCCAGCAGCCGGGGACTACTACAGGGCACGCAGTATTTT.

This clonotype was seen just once. In DNA, the CDR3 is TGTGCCAGCAGTTTATATGGCGCGGGAGGATGGGGCAATGAGCAGTTCTTC. It is translated as CASSLYGAGGWGNEQFF. The J gene is TRBJ2-1, the V gene TRBV27; 8 bases match TRBD2. Trimming removed 1 base from V and 6 bases from J; junction bases left unmatched: 11. The germline CDR1 and CDR2 sequences are MNHEY and SMNVEV (reference sequence). The CDR3 has 17 amino acids.

This clonotype is a singleton in its sample. This sequence joins TRBV4-1 and TRBJ1-1; D is perhaps TRBD1 (6 bases). V was clipped by 1 base and J by 0 bases, with 18 bases between them. Germline V gives CDR1 MGHRA, CDR2 YSYEKL. CDR3 length: 18 amino acids. The DNA for the CDR3 is TGCGCCAGCAGCCAAGGGATCGGGGAAGGGGGACTGAACACTGAAGCTTTCTTT. Translated: CASSQGIGEGGLNTEAFF.

This clonotype occurred a few times. The chain is built from TRBV20-1 and TRBJ2-5, with D perhaps TRBD2 (6 bases). Trimming removed 2 bases from V and 2 bases from J, with 15 bases in between. This CDR3 has 15 residues. Germline lookup yields CDR1 DFQATT and CDR2 SNEGSKA (reference sequence). The CDR3 here is CSARQPGTQQETQYF. The CDR3 nucleotides are TGCAGTGCTAGACAGCCCGGGACTCAACAAGAGACCCAGTACTTC.

This clonotype was observed a single time. As DNA, the CDR3 is TGTGCCAGCAGCCAAGACACTTCGCAGGGGGGCCTAGGTGAGCAGTTCTTC. Protein sequence: CASSQDTSQGGLGEQFF. This chain links TRBV4-2 with TRBJ2-1, with D perhaps matching TRBD1 (7 bases). The CDR3 covers 17 residues. In germline, CDR1 is LGHNA, CDR2 YNFKEQ. Trimming left V 0 bases short and J 9 bases short, with 21 bases between.

This clonotype was counted only a few times. This chain links TRBV20-1 with TRBJ2-5, with a weak D call TRBD1 (5 bases). The germline gives CDR1 DFQATT, CDR2 SNEGSKA (reference sequence). The V end was cut by 3 bases, the J end by 4 bases, with 12 bases between. There are 13 residues in the CDR3. The CDR3 sequence is CSASSGLGETQYF. DNA for the CDR3: TGCAGTGCTAGTTCAGGGTTGGGAGAGACCCAGTACTTC.

The CDR3 DNA is TGCGCCAGCAGCCAGGAAGACAGTGCGGATACGCAGTATTTT. This sequence encodes CASSQEDSADTQYF. The gene calls are TRBV4-3 and TRBJ2-3; possible D gene TRBD1, 5 bases. Trimming left V 3 bases short and J 6 bases short, with 13 bases between. The CDR3 sequence is 14 residues long. Per the germline V gene, CDR1 is LGHNA and CDR2 is YSLEER.

This clonotype was found many times. V gene TRBV6-5 combines with J gene TRBJ2-7; D is possibly TRBD1 or TRBD2 (5 bases each). CDR1 is MNHEY and CDR2 is SVGAGI in the germline V gene. This CDR3 has 15 residues. Trimming stripped 0 bases from V and 4 bases from J, with 13 bases between. The CDR3 nucleotides read TGTGCCAGCAGTTACTCGCCAGGGAGAGAGTACGAGCAGTACTTC. This codes for CASSYSPGREYEQYF.

This clonotype showed up just a few times. V usage is TRBV7-2 and J usage is TRBJ2-1; D is possibly TRBD2 (5 bases). Trimming shortened V by 5 bases and J by 13 bases, and 15 bases separated the two germline ends. Germline V gene sequence: CDR1 SGHTA, CDR2 FQGNSA. This CDR3 has 12 residues. CDR3 DNA sequence: TGTGCCAGCAGCGCAGGCACGGGGTCACAGTTCTTC. The encoded protein is CASSAGTGSQFF.

About this clonotype itself: The junction and the germline gene differ at one end; a read error may be behind it. The chain carries TRBV3-1 and TRBJ1-2; 7 bases match TRBD1. Germline lookup yields CDR1 LGHDT and CDR2 YNNKEL (reference sequence). This CDR3 has 13 residues. In DNA form, the CDR3 reads TGTGCCAGCAGAGAGACAGGGAACTATGACTACACCTTC. Protein: CASRETGNYDYTF. The full variable domain, in which reference TRBV3-1 and TRBJ1-2 provide the parts outside the CDR3, is DTAVSQTPKYLVTQMGNDKSIKCEQNLGHDTMYWYKQDSKKFLKIMFSYNNKELIINETVPNRFSPKSPDKAHLNLHINSLELGDSAVYFCASRETGNYDYTFGSGTRLTVV.

This clonotype was seen at least ten times. The chain recombines TRBV25-1 with TRBJ2-4; maybe TRBD1 (5 bases). The V end was cut by 6 bases, the J end by 11 bases, with 17 bases between. This CDR3 has 13 amino acids. Per germline, CDR1 MGHDK and CDR2 SYGVNS. The CDR3 DNA is TGTGCCAGCAGCAAGCAGGGTGGAGAAGTTCAGTACTTC. Amino acid sequence: CASSKQGGEVQYF.

V and J are TRBV7-2 and TRBJ1-2; D not resolved. V lost 3 bases, J lost 8 bases, and 7 bases lay in between. CDR1 SGHTA and CDR2 FQGNSA come from the germline V gene. The CDR3 runs to 11 residues. CDR3 protein: CASSFDRGYTF. In nucleotides, the CDR3 is TGTGCCAGCAGCTTTGACCGAGGCTACACCTTC.

In DNA, the CDR3 is TGCGCCAGCAGCCCCCTCGGGGGGGACACCACCGGGACCCAGTACTTC. Protein product: CASSPLGGDTTGTQYF. The rearrangement uses TRBV5-1 and TRBJ2-5; 8 bases align to TRBD2. The CDR3 contains 16 residues. The V and J ends lost 4 bases and 7 bases, in that order; junction bases with no gene match: 15. Germline V gives CDR1 SGHRS, CDR2 YFSETQ.

In its sample, this clonotype was seen a few times. This chain links TRBV7-9 with TRBJ2-1; 10 bases line up with TRBD2. This CDR3 is built from 14 residues. In germline, CDR1 is SEHNR, CDR2 FQNEAQ (reference sequence). V was clipped by 3 bases and J by 11 bases; unmatched bases: 7. CDR3 nucleotide sequence: TGTGCCAGCAGCTTGGGTGGAGCGGGAGGGCAGCAGTTCTTC. This gives the protein CASSLGGAGGQQFF.

The gene calls are TRBV20-1 and TRBJ1-1; D ambiguous. Trimming cost V 0 bases and J 2 bases, with 13 bases left between them. This CDR3 contains 15 residues. Germline-derived CDR1 and CDR2 are DFQATT and SNEGSKA (reference sequence). This CDR3 is CSARDPREANTEAFF. The CDR3 DNA sequence: TGCAGTGCTAGAGACCCCCGGGAAGCCAACACTGAAGCTTTCTTT.

J is TRBJ1-1 and V is TRBV3-1; a possible D gene is TRBD1 (6 bases). Germline-derived CDR1 and CDR2 are LGHDT and YNNKEL (reference sequence). The ends were cut back, 2 bases at V and 4 bases at J, with 14 bases in the middle. The CDR3 spans 15 residues. In DNA form, the CDR3 reads TGTGCCAGCAGCCAATTTCGGGGGGCTGGCACTGAAGCTTTCTTT. This encodes CASSQFRGAGTEAFF.

The rearrangement links TRBV7-2 to TRBJ2-4, with 12 bases identical to TRBD2. The end of the DNA is better explained by TRBJ2-5, so the J call may be wrong. Germline V gives CDR1 SGHTA, CDR2 FQGNSA. There are 17 residues in the CDR3. CDR3 region: CASSPGHRLAGVETQYF. The CDR3 region has the DNA TGTGCCAGCAGCCCGGGGCACAGACTAGCGGGAGTCGAGACCCAGTACTTC.

A note on this clonotype: At one of its ends the junction is not consistent with the germline gene, which may arise from a read error. The chain combines TRBV27 with TRBJ2-3, with 8 bases lining up with TRBD2. This CDR3 is built from 14 residues. Germline V lookup: CDR1 MNHEY, CDR2 SMNVEV (reference sequence). The CDR3 is CASRFLAGEGPQYF. The CDR3 DNA reads as TGTGCCAGCCGTTTCCTAGCGGGCGAGGGTCCGCAGTATTTT.

The chain has TRBV7-9 and TRBJ2-7; tentatively, D is TRBD1 or TRBD2 (5 bases each). Trimming cost V 5 bases and J 3 bases, with 17 bases left between them. Germline V gives CDR1 SEHNR, CDR2 FQNEAQ (reference sequence). This CDR3 spans 15 amino acids. CDR3 in amino acids: CASSQRDVYGYEQYF. CDR3 nucleotide sequence: TGTGCCAGCAGCCAACGGGACGTTTATGGCTACGAGCAGTACTTC. The full variable domain, completed using reference TRBV7-9 and TRBJ2-7, is DTGVSQNPRHKITKRGQNVTFRCDPISEHNRLYWYRQTLGQGPEFLTYFQNEAQLEKSRLLSDRFSAERPKGSFSTLEIQRTEQGDSAMYLCASSQRDVYGYEQYFGPGTRLTVT.

CDR3 loop: CASSESWGPGGQRTITQYF. CDR3 sequence (DNA): TGTGCCAGCAGTGAAAGTTGGGGACCTGGGGGACAAAGGACGATTACGCAGTATTTT. The rearrangement links TRBV25-1 to TRBJ2-3; possibly TRBD1 for D (6 bases). Deletions cut 2 bases from V and 8 bases from J, with 29 bases between. This CDR3 region has 19 residues. Germline loops: CDR1 MGHDK, CDR2 SYGVNS.

This clonotype was seen at least ten times. This CDR3 is CASSYSKAGGTPRDEQYF. In DNA form, the CDR3 reads TGTGCCAGCAGTTACTCGAAGGCTGGCGGGACACCAAGGGACGAGCAGTACTTC. The chain couples TRBV6-5 to TRBJ2-7, with D perhaps assigned TRBD1 or TRBD2 (6 bases each). V lost 0 bases to trimming and J lost 5 bases, with 23 bases between them. This CDR3 has 18 residues. In germline, CDR1 is MNHEY, CDR2 SVGAGI.

The chain uses TRBV5-1 and TRBJ2-3; 10 nucleotides align to TRBD2. Germline CDR1 SGHRS, CDR2 YFSETQ. J lost 2 bases, V lost 1 base, and 4 bases had no gene match. The CDR3 runs 16 residues. The CDR3 DNA sequence: TGCGCCAGCAGCTTGTCTAGCGGGGGTTACACAGATACGCAGTATTTT. Translating gives CASSLSSGGYTDTQYF.

CDR3 DNA: TGTGCCAGCAGGAACAGAGCGGGTAGTTACAATGAGCAGTACTTC. Protein sequence: CASRNRAGSYNEQYF. J is TRBJ2-7 and V is TRBV27; D is possibly TRBD2 (6 bases). This CDR3 is built from 15 residues. Germline CDR1 MNHEY, CDR2 SMNVEV (reference sequence). The V and J ends lost 6 bases and 7 bases respectively, with 22 bases between them.

The V gene is TRBV4-1, the J gene TRBJ2-3; possible D gene TRBD2, 6 bases. The V end was cut by 2 bases, the J end by 6 bases, with 15 bases between. Looked up from germline, CDR1 is MGHRA and CDR2 is YSYEKL. The CDR3 is made up of 15 amino acids. The CDR3 coding sequence is TGCGCCAGCAGCCAACTGGGACTCTCATCGGATACGCAGTATTTT. Its translation is CASSQLGLSSDTQYF.

CDR3 residues: CASSLRRPPQETQYF. Written as DNA, the CDR3 is TGTGCCAGCAGCTTAAGGCGACCTCCTCAAGAGACCCAGTACTTC. The chain couples TRBV7-2 to TRBJ2-5; D remains ambiguous. Trimming cost V 2 bases and J 2 bases, with 12 bases left between them. The CDR3 loop spans 15 amino acids. CDR1 is SGHTA, CDR2 FQGNSA, per germline.

This clonotype has only a few counts. The rearrangement uses TRBV6-2 or TRBV6-3 and TRBJ1-5; tentative D call: TRBD1 (6 bases). Trimming removed 6 bases at V and 3 bases at J, with 9 bases between. The CDR3 has 13 residues. The germline CDR1 and CDR2 sequences are MNHEY and SVGEGT. The CDR3: CASSTGHNQPQHF. In DNA, the CDR3 is TGTGCCAGCAGCACGGGACACAATCAGCCCCAGCATTTT.

The gene calls are TRBV29-1 and TRBJ2-2; a possible D gene is TRBD1 (6 bases). Germline V gene lookup returns CDR1 SQVTM and CDR2 ANQGSEA. The length of the CDR3 is 16 residues. The ends were cut back, 0 bases at V and 4 bases at J, with 15 bases in the middle. The CDR3 protein is CSVEEKWGQGTGELFF. DNA of the CDR3: TGCAGCGTTGAAGAAAAGTGGGGGCAGGGCACCGGGGAGCTGTTTTTT.

The chain links TRBV11-2 to TRBJ1-2; D is possibly TRBD1 (5 bases). The CDR3 runs to 16 residues. Trimming removed 4 bases from V and 1 base from J, with 16 bases in between. Germline CDR1 and CDR2: SGHAT and FQNNGV. The CDR3 sequence: CASSSTWGILNYGYTF. The CDR3 DNA reads as TGTGCCAGCAGCTCGACGTGGGGGATTCTTAACTATGGCTACACCTTC.

CDR3 coding DNA: TGTGCCAGTAGGCCAGGGGTAAGCTCTGGAAACACCATATATTTT. As protein: CASRPGVSSGNTIYF. The V gene is TRBV19, the J gene TRBJ1-3, with a tentative D call TRBD1 (6 bases). Trimming removed 6 bases at V and 0 bases at J, with 12 bases between. Per the germline V gene, CDR1 is LNHDA and CDR2 is SQIVND (reference sequence). The CDR3 spans 15 residues.

With respect to this clonotype: An end of the junction does not agree with germline; a read error may underlie this. The chain recombines TRBV10-3 with TRBJ2-7, with TRBD1 matching 10 bases. The last part of the DNA fits TRBJ2-5 better; the J call may be wrong. This CDR3 region has 14 residues. CDR1 is ENHRY, CDR2 SYGVKD, per germline. The CDR3 sequence: CAIRLDRGGETQYF. As DNA, the CDR3 is TGTGCTATCAGGCTGGACAGGGGGGGAGAGACCCAGTACTTC.